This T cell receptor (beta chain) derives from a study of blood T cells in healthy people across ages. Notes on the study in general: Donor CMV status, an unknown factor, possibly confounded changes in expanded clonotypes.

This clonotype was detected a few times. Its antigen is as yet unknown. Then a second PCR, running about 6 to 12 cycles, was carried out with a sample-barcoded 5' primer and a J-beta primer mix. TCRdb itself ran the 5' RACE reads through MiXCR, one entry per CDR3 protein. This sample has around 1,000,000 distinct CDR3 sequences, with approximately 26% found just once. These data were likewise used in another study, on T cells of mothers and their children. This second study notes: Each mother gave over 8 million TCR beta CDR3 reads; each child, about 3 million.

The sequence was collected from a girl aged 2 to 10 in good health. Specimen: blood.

Written as DNA, the CDR3 is TGTGCCAGCAGCTTAATTGCGGGCGGTTCCCCAGATACGCAGTATTTT. Protein: CASSLIAGGSPDTQYF. The chain has TRBV7-3 and TRBJ2-3; possibly TRBD2 for D (5 bases). The germline V gene encodes CDR1 SGHTA and CDR2 FQGTGA. CDR3 size: 16 residues. V was cut by 1 base and J by 4 bases, with 15 bases left in between.